This T cell receptor (beta chain) was profiled in a study of blood T cell repertoires in COVID-19 (dated by TCRdb to the early 2020s). Describing the broader study: Collaborator samples came from the United States, Italy and Spain and covered acute and convalescent phases of COVID-19. Where HLA class I and class II types were available, the types were taken from metadata supplied by the sample provider, not from assay-based typing. A freely available public database, intended as a resource for researchers studying the immune response to SARS-CoV-2, is where the repertoires were released. The dataset comprised deeply sampled blood TCRbeta repertoires from subjects exposed to, actively infected with, or recovered from COVID-19. Samples came from the ongoing ImmuneRACE study (first 160 participants) plus 1,254 subjects from 6 global collaborators. The prospective study material was composed of cDNA or gDNA derived from T cells, B-cell-depleted T cells, or PBMCs. Nearly every sample came with metadata listing a de-identified subject ID, COVID-19 status, age in years and sex. What the study reported, not specific to this receptor: The amount of clinical and demographic metadata varied by source and participant and was provided uncurated.

The immunoSEQ Assay, a bias-controlled multiplex PCR, was used to amplify TCRbeta CDR3 regions from genomic DNA. As for the authors' bioinformatics: Nucleated cell counts per sample were estimated from amplification of reference gene primers within the assay. Sequence reads were collapsed and filtered to measure the absolute abundance of every unique TCRbeta CDR3 rearrangement. For each sample, productive Simpson clonality was calculated by taking the square root of Simpson's diversity index across productive rearrangements. This immuneACCESS table, as held by TCRdb, lists in-frame sequences with V and J called but not all clones. Of the missing ones, under half trace to an unresolved V gene in checked studies; the others have no known cause. The V and J calls and clone size come from that table; D and trimming were worked out from the DNA. In this sample the table shows around 280,000 clones, around 87% of which occur a single time. The top ten hold 2.2% of the sample.

The CDR3 holds 14 amino acids from the cysteine to the phenylalanine. Only the CDR3 part of the read is kept: 42 bases, read in frame from the first base. CDR1 SQVTM and CDR2 ANQGSEA are derived from the germline V gene. V drops 3 bases and J drops 1 base, leaving 10 bases in between. Another Seattle source contributed samples from volunteer blood donors who had recovered from COVID-19. Whole blood was collected in K2EDTA tubes by collaborating institutions according to the institutions' own protocols. For TCRbeta analysis, collaborators shipped samples in one of three forms: frozen whole blood, isolated PBMCs, or DNA extracted from either of those sample types. This clone was picked up one time. Its target antigen remains unknown. Per-base quality was not reported, and no clone a single base away is much larger than it.

This receptor was taken from a woman in her fifties or sixties who had recovered from COVID-19. The sequencing input was peripheral blood. Here the chain combines TRBV29-1 and TRBJ2-1, with a tentative D gene TRBD2 over 6 matching bases. The CDR3 sequence is CSVERDPSYNEQFF. The nucleotide sequence is TGCAGCGTTGAGCGGGATCCGTCCTACAATGAGCAGTTCTTC.